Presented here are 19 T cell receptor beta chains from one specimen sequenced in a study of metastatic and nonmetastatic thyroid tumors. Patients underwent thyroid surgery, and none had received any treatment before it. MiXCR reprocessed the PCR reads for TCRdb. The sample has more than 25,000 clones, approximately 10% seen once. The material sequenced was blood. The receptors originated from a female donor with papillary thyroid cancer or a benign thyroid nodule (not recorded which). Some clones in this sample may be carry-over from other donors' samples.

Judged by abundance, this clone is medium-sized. This chain's CDR3 is CASSGRYSGANVLTF. The CDR3 coding sequence is TGTGCCAGCAGTGGCCGCTACTCTGGGGCCAACGTCCTGACTTTC. V is TRBV6-1 and J is TRBJ2-6; D uncertain. Trimming pared 4 bases from V and 0 bases from J, leaving 7 bases between. The CDR3 has 15 amino acids. CDR1 and CDR2 (germline): MNHNS, SASEGT.

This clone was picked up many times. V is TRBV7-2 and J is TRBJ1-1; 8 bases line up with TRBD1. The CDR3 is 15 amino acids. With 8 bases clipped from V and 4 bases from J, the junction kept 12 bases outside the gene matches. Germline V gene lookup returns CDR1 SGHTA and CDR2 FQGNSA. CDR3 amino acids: CASELKAGGTTEAFF. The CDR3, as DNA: TGTGCCAGCGAGCTTAAGGCAGGGGGCACCACTGAAGCTTTCTTT.

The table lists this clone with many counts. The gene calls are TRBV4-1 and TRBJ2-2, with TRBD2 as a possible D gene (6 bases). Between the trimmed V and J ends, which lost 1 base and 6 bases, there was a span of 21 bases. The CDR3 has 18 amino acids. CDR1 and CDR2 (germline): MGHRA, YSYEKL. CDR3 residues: CASSQGGKGLHGAGELFF. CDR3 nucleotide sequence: TGCGCCAGCAGCCAAGGCGGGAAGGGGCTTCACGGCGCCGGGGAGCTGTTTTTT.

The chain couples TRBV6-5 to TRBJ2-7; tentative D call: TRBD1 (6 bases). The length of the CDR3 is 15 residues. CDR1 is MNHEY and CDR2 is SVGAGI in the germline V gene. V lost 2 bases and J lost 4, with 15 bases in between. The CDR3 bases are TGTGCCAGCAGTTACGGCCCCGGGACATCTTACGAGCAGTACTTC. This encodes CASSYGPGTSYEQYF.

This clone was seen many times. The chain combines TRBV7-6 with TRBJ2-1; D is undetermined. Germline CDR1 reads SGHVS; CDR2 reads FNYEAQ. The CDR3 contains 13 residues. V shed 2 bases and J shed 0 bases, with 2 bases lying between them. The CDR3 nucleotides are TGTGCCAGCAGCTTAAACTCCTACAATGAGCAGTTCTTC. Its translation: CASSLNSYNEQFF.

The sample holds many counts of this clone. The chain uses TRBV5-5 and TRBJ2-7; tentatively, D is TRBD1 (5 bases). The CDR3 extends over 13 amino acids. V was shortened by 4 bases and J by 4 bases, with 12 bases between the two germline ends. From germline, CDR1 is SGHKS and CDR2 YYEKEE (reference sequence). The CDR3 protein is CASSRQISYEQYF. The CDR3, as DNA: TGTGCCAGCAGCCGACAGATTAGTTACGAGCAGTACTTC. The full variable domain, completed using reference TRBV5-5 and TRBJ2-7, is DAGVTQSPTHLIKTRGQQVTLRCSPISGHKSVSWYQQVLGQGPQFIFQYYEKEERGRGNFPDRFSARQFPNYSSELNVNALLLGDSALYLCASSRQISYEQYFGPGTRLTVT.

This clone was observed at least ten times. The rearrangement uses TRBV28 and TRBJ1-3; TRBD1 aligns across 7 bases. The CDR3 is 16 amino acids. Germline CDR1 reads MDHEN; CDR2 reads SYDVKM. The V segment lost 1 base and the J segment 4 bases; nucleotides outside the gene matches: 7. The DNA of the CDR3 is TGTGCCAGCAGTTTATACGAGGGGGCTTGGGGAAACACCATATATTTT. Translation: CASSLYEGAWGNTIYF.

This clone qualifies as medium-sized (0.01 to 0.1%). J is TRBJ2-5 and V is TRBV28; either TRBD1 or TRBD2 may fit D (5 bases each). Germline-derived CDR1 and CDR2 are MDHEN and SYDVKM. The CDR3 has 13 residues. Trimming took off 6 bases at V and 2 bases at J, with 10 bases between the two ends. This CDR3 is CASSLGPQETQYF. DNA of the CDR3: TGTGCCAGCAGCCTGGGACCGCAAGAGACCCAGTACTTC.

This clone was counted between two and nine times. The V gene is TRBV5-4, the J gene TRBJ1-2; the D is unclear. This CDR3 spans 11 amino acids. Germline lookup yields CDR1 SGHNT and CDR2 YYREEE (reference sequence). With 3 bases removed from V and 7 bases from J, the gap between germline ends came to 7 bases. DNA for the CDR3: TGTGCCAGCAGCTCCGGGGTTGGCTACACCTTC. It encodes CASSSGVGYTF. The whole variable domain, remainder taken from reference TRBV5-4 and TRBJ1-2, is ETGVTQSPTHLIKTRGQQVTLRCSSQSGHNTVSWYQQALGQGPQFIFQYYREEENGRGNFPPRFSGLQFPNYSSELNVNALELDDSALYLCASSSGVGYTFGSGTRLTVV.

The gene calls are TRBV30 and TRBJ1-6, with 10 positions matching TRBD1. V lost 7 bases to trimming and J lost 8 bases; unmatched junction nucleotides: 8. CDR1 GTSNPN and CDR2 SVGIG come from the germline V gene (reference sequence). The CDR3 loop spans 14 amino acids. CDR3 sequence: CASHAGTGDSPLHF. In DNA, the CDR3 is TGTGCCTCTCATGCCGGGACAGGGGATTCACCCCTCCACTTT.

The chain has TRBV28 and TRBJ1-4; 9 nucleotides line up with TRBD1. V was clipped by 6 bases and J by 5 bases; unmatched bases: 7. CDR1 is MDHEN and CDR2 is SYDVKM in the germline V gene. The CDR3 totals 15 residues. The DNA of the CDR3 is TGTGCCAGCAGGCACCCCGGGACAGGGAATGAAAAACTGTTTTTT. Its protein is CASRHPGTGNEKLFF. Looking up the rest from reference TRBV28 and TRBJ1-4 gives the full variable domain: DVKVTQSSRYLVKRTGEKVFLECVQDMDHENMFWYRQDPGLGLRLIYFSYDVKMKEKGDIPEGYSVSREKKERFSLILESASTNQTSMYLCASRHPGTGNEKLFFGSGTQLSVL.

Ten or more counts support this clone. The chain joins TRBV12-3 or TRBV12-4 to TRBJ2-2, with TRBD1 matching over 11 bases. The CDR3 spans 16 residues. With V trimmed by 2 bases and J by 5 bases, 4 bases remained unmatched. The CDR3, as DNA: TGTGCCAGCAGTTTAAGGGGGACAGGGGGGACCGGGGAGCTGTTTTTT. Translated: CASSLRGTGGTGELFF.

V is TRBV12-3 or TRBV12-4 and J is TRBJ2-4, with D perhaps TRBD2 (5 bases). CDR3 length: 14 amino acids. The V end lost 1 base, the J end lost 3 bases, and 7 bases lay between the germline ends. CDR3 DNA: TGTGCCAGCAGTTTAGGCGGGCTCAAAAACATTCAGTACTTC. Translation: CASSLGGLKNIQYF.

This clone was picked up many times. DNA of the CDR3: TGTGCCAGTAGTCCAGGACTAGCGGGAGTTTTAGATCGGGGCAATGAGCAGTTCTTC. Its protein product is CASSPGLAGVLDRGNEQFF. The V gene is TRBV19, the J gene TRBJ2-1; 13 bases fit TRBD2. Germline CDR1 LNHDA, CDR2 SQIVND (reference sequence). V lost 5 bases, J lost 6 bases, and 16 bases stayed unmatched. The CDR3 runs 19 residues.

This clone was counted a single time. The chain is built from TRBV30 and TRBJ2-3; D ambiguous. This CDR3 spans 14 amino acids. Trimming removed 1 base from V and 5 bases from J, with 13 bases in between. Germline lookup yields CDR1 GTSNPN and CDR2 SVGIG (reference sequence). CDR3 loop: CAWSGAGPVDTQYF. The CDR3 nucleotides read TGTGCCTGGAGTGGGGCTGGGCCGGTAGATACGCAGTATTTT.

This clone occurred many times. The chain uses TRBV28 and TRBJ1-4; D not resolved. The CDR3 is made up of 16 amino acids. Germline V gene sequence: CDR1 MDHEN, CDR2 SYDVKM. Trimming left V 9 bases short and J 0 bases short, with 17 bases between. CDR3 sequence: CASGLGAFATNEKLFF. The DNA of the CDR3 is TGTGCCAGTGGCCTTGGAGCTTTTGCAACTAATGAAAAACTGTTTTTT.

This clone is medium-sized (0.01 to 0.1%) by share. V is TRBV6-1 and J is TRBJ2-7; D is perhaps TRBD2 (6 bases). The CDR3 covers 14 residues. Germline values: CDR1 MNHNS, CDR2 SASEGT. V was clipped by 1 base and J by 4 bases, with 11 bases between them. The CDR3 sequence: CASSEGAGRYEQYF. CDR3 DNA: TGTGCCAGCAGTGAAGGGGCAGGGAGGTACGAGCAGTACTTC.

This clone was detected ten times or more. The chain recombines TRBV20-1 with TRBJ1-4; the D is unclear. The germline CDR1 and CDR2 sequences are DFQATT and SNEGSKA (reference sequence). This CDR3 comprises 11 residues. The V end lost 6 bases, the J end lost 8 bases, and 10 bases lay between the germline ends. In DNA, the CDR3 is TGCAGTGCCACCGAGGAGGAAAAACTGTTTTTT. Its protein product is CSATEEEKLFF.

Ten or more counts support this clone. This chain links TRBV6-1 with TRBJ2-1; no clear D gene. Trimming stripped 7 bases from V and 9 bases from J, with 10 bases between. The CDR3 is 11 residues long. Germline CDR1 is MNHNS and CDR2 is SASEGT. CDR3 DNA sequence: TGTGCCAGCACCTGGAAGGGTGAGCAGTTCTTC. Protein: CASTWKGEQFF.